This T cell receptor (beta chain) was identified during a study of blood T cell repertoires in COVID-19. Study-level background: The United States, Italy and Spain provided the acute and convalescent COVID-19 samples.

In terms of age and location, participants ranged from about 18 to 100 years and lived in about two dozen US areas. Authors' analysis steps: Counts of nucleated cells, estimated from reference gene primer amplification, were obtained. Assay: immunoSEQ multiplex PCR; the TCRdb copy retains only in-frame clones and omits some. For V, J and clone size, that table is used; D and trimming come from the DNA. The top ten hold under 0.85% of the sample, which has approximately 480,000 clones, approximately 86% seen once. V was clipped by 1 base and J by 8 bases; unmatched bases: 14. CDR1 is SGHVS and CDR2 is FNYEAQ in the germline V gene. This CDR3 contains 17 residues.

The clonotype originates from a young woman who had recovered from COVID-19. The chain has TRBV7-6 and TRBJ2-1; 7 bases map to TRBD2. The source material was PBMCs or T cells enriched from blood (not recorded which). CDR3 loop: CASSLVTSGGARDEQFF. The CDR3 DNA reads as TGTGCCAGCAGCTTAGTTACGTCGGGGGGAGCCAGGGATGAGCAGTTCTTC.